The text below deals with one TCR beta chain. Its antigen remains unidentified. One junction end disagrees with the germline gene, perhaps due to a read error. Here immunoSEQ multiplex PCR was the method, and the copy in TCRdb shows in-frame clones only, minus some. This sample carries 110,000 to 150,000 clones, under 95% of them seen once, and the ten largest clones take around 3%. The CDR3 loop spans 15 amino acids. The germline gives CDR1 KGHSH, CDR2 LQKENI. This sample is part of a study of T cell responses to AZD1222 COVID-19 vaccine. Whole-study context: Second-dose intervals near 4 or 12 weeks were combined. Findings and limits, study-wide: Regions 160-218 and 743-854 dominated among vaccine-associated CD4 TCRs spanning spike. Seropositive AZD1222 recipients at baseline numbered only 5 or 6.

This clonotype was sampled from an adult in good health. The chain combines TRBV18 with TRBJ1-5; 10 bases line up with TRBD1. The sequencing here drew on peripheral blood, taken on day 0 of AZD1222 vaccination. CDR3 sequence: CASSPTTGGNQPQHF. The CDR3, as DNA: TGTGCCAGCTCACCAACGACAGGGGGCAACCAGCCCCAGCATTTT.